The 31 T cell receptor beta chains listed next were all sequenced from one sample in a study of CD8 T cells in ankylosing spondylitis. Each CDR3 protein is one row after TCRdb ran MiXCR on the 5' RACE reads. The sample carries around 320,000 distinct CDR3 sequences, less than 25% recorded once. The specimen sequenced was blood, either unsorted or a sorted T cell fraction (not recorded which). Receptors originate from a female donor with ankylosing spondylitis or in good health (not recorded which).

This clonotype was picked up a small number of times. The chain couples TRBV6-1 to TRBJ2-1; 8 bases agree with TRBD2. The germline V gene encodes CDR1 MNHNS and CDR2 SASEGT. Germline trimming cut 6 bases from V and 4 bases from J; bases unmatched to any gene: 11. The CDR3 spans 16 residues. CDR3 residues: CASRTSGSVLYNEQFF. The CDR3, as DNA: TGTGCCAGCAGAACGAGCGGGAGCGTACTTTACAATGAGCAGTTCTTC.

The sample holds a few counts of this clonotype. In nucleotides, the CDR3 is TGCAGTGCTAGAGATGAGTTTAACTATGGCTACACCTTC. It yields the protein CSARDEFNYGYTF. The chain recombines TRBV20-1 with TRBJ1-2; D gene ambiguous. This CDR3 is built from 13 residues. From germline, CDR1 is DFQATT and CDR2 SNEGSKA (reference sequence). V was shortened by 0 bases and J by 1 base, with 6 bases between the two germline ends.

This clonotype showed up many times. The chain carries TRBV28 and TRBJ1-5, with no clear D. The germline gives CDR1 MDHEN, CDR2 SYDVKM. The length of the CDR3 is 12 residues. V lost 6 bases, J lost 11 bases, and 14 bases lay in between. This chain's CDR3 is CASSLERWAQHF. The DNA of the CDR3 is TGTGCCAGCAGCCTGGAGCGGTGGGCCCAGCATTTT.

This clonotype was detected only a few times. The J gene is TRBJ2-7, the V gene TRBV5-5; no firm D call. CDR3 length: 15 amino acids. The ends were cut back, 0 bases at V and 3 bases at J, with 13 bases in the middle. Germline CDR1 is SGHKS and CDR2 is YYEKEE (reference sequence). CDR3 loop: CASSLANTNHYEQYF. The CDR3 region has the DNA TGTGCCAGCAGCTTGGCCAACACAAACCACTACGAGCAGTACTTC.

The sample holds many counts of this clonotype. This sequence joins TRBV7-9 and TRBJ2-1, with a weak D call TRBD2 (7 bases). Trimming took off 4 bases at V and 8 bases at J, with 21 bases between the two ends. Germline V gene data show CDR1 as SEHNR and CDR2 as FQNEAQ (reference sequence). The CDR3 consists of 16 residues. This chain's CDR3 is CASSSGRGHTSHEQFF. CDR3 nucleotides: TGTGCCAGCAGCTCGGGGAGGGGACACACTTCTCATGAGCAGTTCTTC.

This clonotype came up many times. This chain joins TRBV29-1 and TRBJ2-7; TRBD2 matches 12 bases. CDR1 and CDR2 (germline): SQVTM, ANQGSEA. This CDR3 spans 16 amino acids. For the CDR3, the DNA is TGCAGTGCCCGCCTAGGACTAGCGGGATCCAATTACGAGCAGTACTTC. Amino acid sequence: CSARLGLAGSNYEQYF.

The rearrangement joins TRBV5-1 to TRBJ1-1; D is uncertain. V was clipped by 1 base and J by 1 base, with 8 bases between them. The CDR3 runs 14 residues. CDR1 is SGHRS, CDR2 YFSETQ, per germline. The CDR3 here is CASSLRQTNTEAFF. The CDR3, as DNA: TGCGCCAGCAGCTTGCGCCAGACGAACACTGAAGCTTTCTTT.

This clonotype is medium-sized by share. The rearrangement links TRBV10-3 to TRBJ1-1; possibly TRBD1 for D (6 bases). The length of the CDR3 is 13 residues. The ends were cut back, 7 bases at V and 4 bases at J, with 13 bases in the middle. Germline values: CDR1 ENHRY, CDR2 SYGVKD. The CDR3 nucleotides read TGTGCCATCACTGACGGACAGAGCACTGAAGCTTTCTTT. Translating it yields CAITDGQSTEAFF.

This clonotype has a count of ten or more. The genes are TRBV6-2 or TRBV6-3 and TRBJ1-2; 8 positions match TRBD1. Germline-derived CDR1 and CDR2 are MNHEY and SVGEGT. This CDR3 region has 13 residues. V lost 5 bases, J lost 4 bases, and 3 bases stayed unmatched. The CDR3 region is CASSPDRGYGYTF. CDR3 bases: TGTGCCAGCAGTCCTGACAGGGGCTATGGCTACACCTTC.

This clonotype has a handful of counts. The chain combines TRBV7-9 with TRBJ2-7; 7 nucleotides line up with TRBD1. Germline assignment: CDR1 SEHNR and CDR2 FQNEAQ (reference sequence). The CDR3 is made up of 14 amino acids. J was trimmed by 6 bases and V by 5 bases; bases with no gene match: 10. The CDR3 reads CASSRGQEPGEQYF. Written as DNA, the CDR3 is TGTGCCAGCAGCCGCGGACAGGAACCAGGCGAGCAGTACTTC.

This clonotype came up a few times. The chain combines TRBV6-1 with TRBJ2-3; tentative D call: TRBD2 (5 bases). Germline lookup yields CDR1 MNHNS and CDR2 SASEGT. This CDR3 contains 15 residues. V was cut by 7 bases and J by 2 bases, with 16 bases left in between. CDR3 sequence (DNA): TGTGCCAGCACCTCCGGAGGCGGTCACACAGATACGCAGTATTTT. Protein: CASTSGGGHTDTQYF.

The chain uses TRBV28 and TRBJ2-7; possible D gene TRBD1, 5 bases. The germline gives CDR1 MDHEN, CDR2 SYDVKM. The CDR3 is 13 amino acids. Trimming took off 6 bases at V and 4 bases at J, with 13 bases between the two ends. Here the CDR3 DNA reads TGTGCCAGCAGCCTTCTCAGGGTTTACGAGCAGTACTTC. Translation: CASSLLRVYEQYF.

The V gene is TRBV7-2, the J gene TRBJ2-1; no definite D call. Germline V gives CDR1 SGHTA, CDR2 FQGNSA. Trimming stripped 1 base from V and 10 bases from J, with 11 bases between. This CDR3 comprises 13 residues. The CDR3 DNA follows: TGTGCCAGCAGCTTAGGACCAGTAGGGGAGCAGTTCTTC. Its translation: CASSLGPVGEQFF.

This clonotype occurred a few times. The chain couples TRBV5-1 to TRBJ2-1; 8 nucleotides match TRBD2. V lost 4 bases and J lost 10; bases outside the gene matches: 4. The CDR3 contains 12 residues. Germline V gene lookup returns CDR1 SGHRS and CDR2 YFSETQ. The chain's CDR3 is CASSRTSMEQFF. CDR3 bases: TGCGCCAGCAGCAGGACTAGCATGGAGCAGTTCTTC.

This clonotype was counted once. The chain recombines TRBV10-2 with TRBJ2-1; TRBD2 agrees at 7 bases. This CDR3 is 17 amino acids long. CDR1 is WSHSY and CDR2 is SAAADI in the germline V gene. The trim removed 7 bases at V and 0 bases at J, leaving 12 bases unmatched. The CDR3 sequence is CASNGGGGMGSYNEQFF. The CDR3 DNA is TGCGCCAGCAACGGCGGGGGAGGGATGGGCTCCTACAATGAGCAGTTCTTC.

This clonotype has just a few counts. The chain uses TRBV2 and TRBJ2-7; D ambiguous. CDR1 and CDR2 (germline): SNHLY, FYNNEI. V was cut by 4 bases and J by 7 bases, with 8 bases left in between. This CDR3 is 11 amino acids long. The CDR3 region has the DNA TGTGCCAGCAGTGCTCTCGAGGAGCAGTACTTC. Translating it yields CASSALEEQYF.

The V and J genes are TRBV5-1 and TRBJ2-7, with 10 bases identical to TRBD2. J gave up 0 bases and V 0 bases, and 9 bases lay outside the gene matches. This CDR3 is 18 amino acids long. Germline V CDR1 and CDR2: SGHRS, YFSETQ. This CDR3 reads CASSLGLAGAAYSYEQYF. In DNA form, the CDR3 reads TGCGCCAGCAGCTTGGGGCTAGCGGGAGCCGCGTACTCCTACGAGCAGTACTTC.

The rearrangement uses TRBV29-1 and TRBJ1-2, with D possibly matching TRBD1 (5 bases). Germline-derived CDR1 and CDR2 are SQVTM and ANQGSEA. The CDR3 is 15 residues long. The ends were cut back, 5 bases at V and 4 bases at J, with 20 bases in the middle. In DNA form, the CDR3 reads TGCAGCGTTCCGAGTCAGCCCGCCGGGGCCTATGGCTACACCTTC. Translation gives CSVPSQPAGAYGYTF.

The chain employs TRBV7-8 and TRBJ1-6; D call uncertain. The V end was cut by 2 bases, the J end by 7 bases, with 12 bases between. Germline CDR1 is SGHVS and CDR2 is FQNEAQ. This CDR3 comprises 15 residues. The CDR3 loop is CASSLRGAANSPLHF. CDR3 coding DNA: TGTGCCAGCAGCTTAAGAGGAGCCGCGAATTCACCCCTCCACTTT.

J is TRBJ2-1 and V is TRBV7-9; 9 bases map to TRBD1. The CDR3 contains 17 residues. V lost 3 bases, J lost 1 base, and 7 bases stayed unmatched. Germline CDR1 and CDR2: SEHNR and FQNEAQ (reference sequence). The DNA for the CDR3 is TGTGCCAGCAGCTTCCCTGCTGGGACAGGGTCCTACAATGAGCAGTTCTTC. Translating it yields CASSFPAGTGSYNEQFF.

This clonotype was counted a few times. The V and J genes are TRBV20-1 and TRBJ2-1; D not resolved. Germline V gives CDR1 DFQATT, CDR2 SNEGSKA (reference sequence). V lost 8 bases to trimming and J lost 1 base, with 21 bases between them. The CDR3 is made up of 16 amino acids. Here the CDR3 reads CSLGPDSAPSYNEQFF. Written as DNA, the CDR3 is TGCAGTTTGGGCCCCGACTCGGCTCCTTCCTACAATGAGCAGTTCTTC.

The chain has TRBV30 and TRBJ1-5; D is uncertain. In germline, CDR1 is GTSNPN, CDR2 SVGIG (reference sequence). Trimming stripped 0 bases from V and 4 bases from J, with 10 bases between. CDR3 length: 14 residues. The CDR3 bases are TGTGCCTGGAGTGTACCCCAGAGAAATCAGCCCCAGCATTTT. Translation: CAWSVPQRNQPQHF.

The chain recombines TRBV10-3 with TRBJ2-1, with 8 bases aligning to TRBD1. Germline trimming cut 7 bases from V and 11 bases from J; bases unmatched to any gene: 16. Germline V gives CDR1 ENHRY, CDR2 SYGVKD. CDR3 length equals 15 residues. The CDR3 sequence is CAINKDPNRGVKQFF. CDR3 DNA: TGTGCCATCAATAAAGATCCTAACAGGGGGGTTAAGCAGTTCTTC.

V usage is TRBV7-2 and J usage is TRBJ2-7; D ambiguous. From germline, CDR1 is SGHTA and CDR2 FQGNSA. There are 11 residues in the CDR3. V gave up 4 bases and J gave up 7 bases, with 8 bases separating them. In DNA form, the CDR3 reads TGTGCCAGCAGCTCCATGAGAGAGCAGTACTTC. Protein sequence: CASSSMREQYF.

This chain joins TRBV15 and TRBJ2-3; no clear D gene. V was trimmed by 0 bases and J by 4 bases, leaving 14 bases between them. The germline V gene has CDR1 LNHNV and CDR2 YYDKDF (reference sequence). The CDR3 loop spans 16 amino acids. CDR3 residues: CATSRDLEVTADTQYF. CDR3 sequence (DNA): TGTGCCACCAGCAGAGATCTTGAGGTGACGGCAGATACGCAGTATTTT.

This clonotype was seen at least ten times. The chain couples TRBV29-1 to TRBJ2-5; TRBD2 aligns across 9 bases. Germline V lookup: CDR1 SQVTM, CDR2 ANQGSEA. There are 14 residues in the CDR3. Unmatched junction bases numbered 7, after V lost 3 bases and J lost 5 bases. The CDR3 loop is CSVDGLAGGETQYF. The CDR3 DNA reads TGCAGCGTTGATGGTCTGGCGGGGGGGGAGACCCAGTACTTC.

CDR3 bases: TGCAGTGCGGATCGGACAGGGGGTAATTCACCCCTCCACTTT. It specifies CSADRTGGNSPLHF. This rearrangement joins TRBV20-1 to TRBJ1-6; 10 bases agree with TRBD1. V was pared by 6 bases and J by 6 bases, with 5 bases of the junction left unmatched. The CDR3 totals 14 residues. In germline, CDR1 is DFQATT, CDR2 SNEGSKA (reference sequence).

CDR3 protein: CASSERRSSGLHNEQFF. In DNA form, the CDR3 reads TGTGCCAGCAGTGAAAGGAGATCTAGCGGACTCCACAATGAGCAGTTCTTC. V gene TRBV2 combines with J gene TRBJ2-1, with 7 positions matching TRBD2. V shed 2 bases, J shed 5 bases, and the junction held 12 bases outside the gene matches. This CDR3 is 17 amino acids long. CDR1 and CDR2 (germline): SNHLY, FYNNEI.

This clonotype occurred a few times. The V and J genes are TRBV4-3 and TRBJ2-4; D not certain. The CDR3 spans 17 residues. Germline V CDR1 and CDR2: LGHNA, YSLEER. V lost 0 bases and J 5 bases, leaving 17 bases between the germline ends. CDR3 DNA sequence: TGCGCCAGCAGCCAAGACCTCACACGGGCCTATGAAAACATTCAGTACTTC. It is translated as CASSQDLTRAYENIQYF.

This clonotype was observed a handful of times. The V gene is TRBV18, the J gene TRBJ1-5; D remains ambiguous. CDR3 length: 14 amino acids. Germline loops: CDR1 KGHSH, CDR2 LQKENI. The V and J ends lost 2 bases and 1 base respectively, with 6 bases between them. CDR3 sequence reads: CASSPKDSNQPQHF. CDR3 coding DNA: TGTGCCAGCTCACCAAAGGACAGCAATCAGCCCCAGCATTTT.

CDR3 nucleotides: TGTGCCAGCACCAGACTCCTCACGGGGGTCAGGGAGCAGTTCTTC. Protein product: CASTRLLTGVREQFF. The chain carries TRBV6-2 or TRBV6-3 and TRBJ2-1; D perhaps matches TRBD2 (6 bases). Germline CDR1 and CDR2: MNHEY and SVGEGT. The CDR3 runs 15 residues. V was cut by 7 bases and J by 10 bases, with 23 bases left in between.